This T cell receptor (beta chain) was found in a study of blood T cell repertoires in COVID-19. Sequencing was performed with immunoSEQ multiplex PCR; in TCRdb, only in-frame clones are kept and a portion is missing. Of roughly 180,000 clones in the sample, about 85% were seen once. The germline gives CDR1 SGHRS, CDR2 YFSETQ. This CDR3 contains 18 residues. J gave up 2 bases and V 2 bases, and 10 bases lay outside the gene matches. Only a few counts were recorded for this clone. Material for sequencing was PBMCs or T cells enriched from blood (not recorded which). The TCR comes from a man aged 35-49 years who had recovered from COVID-19. The chain is built from TRBV5-1 and TRBJ2-3, with TRBD2 identical over 11 bases. The CDR3 here is CASSFGSSGRTYTDTQYF. The CDR3 DNA follows: TGCGCCAGCAGCTTCGGGTCTAGCGGGAGGACCTACACAGATACGCAGTATTTT.